This TCR beta chain is drawn from a study of shared clonotypes between healthy human individuals (dated by TCRdb to about 2020). As for the study more broadly: A couple of women and a few men aged 18 to 49 years were included in the cohort. To increase sequencing depth and limit assay-specific biases, TCR repertoire library preparation and sequencing were carried out by different laboratories using diverse techniques. Each donor's leukapheresis produced roughly between about 0.8 and 8.9 billion PBMCs. For each donor, CD4 naive and CD4 memory were each run on three plates, CD8 naive on two plates, and CD8 memory on one plate. Blood TCR repertoires of about 5 healthy adults were deeply sequenced to estimate repertoire size and the extent of clonotype sharing between individuals. Study-wide findings and limitations: Sampling was limited to blood, and TCR repertoires in tissue likely differ from TCR repertoires in blood. Based on pairwise subsampling, the degree of clonotype sharing among donors was expected to be affected by sequencing depth. Incomplete sequencing was indicated by rarefaction of sorted-subset datasets, despite the large sequencing depth. When a handful of donors were compared, the shared fraction of clonotypes was 5% to 6.5% for naive CD4, less than 4% for naive CD8, roughly 2.5% for memory CD4, and around 0.37% for memory CD8. Higher generation probabilities were observed for clonotypes shared by all four sorted-subset donors than for non-shared clonotypes. Naive subsets generally had larger estimated clonotype richness than memory subsets did. The small number of donors limited the genetic and exposure-history diversity represented.

V lost 5 bases and J lost 6 bases; the stretch between them is 7 bases long. The CDR3 measures 12 amino acids from cysteine to phenylalanine. The CDR3 DNA has 36 bases and is translated from base 1. CDR1 and CDR2 (SGHNT, YENEEA) derive from the germline V gene. The donors were healthy, HIV-negative adults who had no recently reported acute infections or vaccinations. Only Caucasian adults living in Nashville, Tennessee, USA were represented among the donors. CD4+ T cells were enriched by magnetic negative selection, after which naive cells were positively selected on CD45RA and the negative fraction was taken as the memory subset. Blood was collected by leukapheresis, and PBMCs were isolated by Ficoll-Histopaque density gradient centrifugation and then cryopreserved in liquid nitrogen vapor phase. Analytical flow cytometry was used to check the purity and quantity of each magnetically sorted T cell population. Genomic DNA was isolated from every sorted fraction and measured by UV absorbance on a Nanodrop 2000c.

TCR CDR3 regions were amplified from genomic DNA by multiplex PCR using the deep immunoSEQ assay. Extracted genomic DNA from each cell subset was spread evenly across all wells of several immunoSEQ 96-well plates, with each plate serving as a replicate. For sorted subsets, 150 to 200 ng genomic DNA, equal to tens of thousands of T cell genomes, was loaded into each replicate PCR. The purified libraries were quantified using a Qubit 3.0 fluorometer, sized with a Bioanalyzer 2100, and then quantified again using the KAPA Library Quantification kit. Every immunoSEQ 96-well plate was sequenced on a separate single-read 150-cycle Illumina NextSeq 550 flow cell. The authors' pipeline ran thus. Because the immunoSEQ output included only junctional sequences and no quality scores, the filtering could not be the same as the filtering used for full-length reads. To assign V/J genes and CDR3, sequences were annotated against IMGT germline references using PyIR, a Python wrapper for IgBLAST v1.9. Any read was removed if the V/J assignment was weak (E-value above 1e-6), the CDR3 was missing, or the read contained stop codons, out-of-frame junctions, or ambiguous translated residues. V3J clonotypes were defined as sequences sharing the same inferred V gene, J gene, and CDR3 amino acid sequence. Percentage overlap between repertoires was computed as shared unique clonotypes divided by the size of the smaller repertoire. Richness of each repertoire was evaluated using RTK rarefaction, the Chao1 estimator, and Recon v2.1 estimates of unobserved clonotypes. Generation probabilities for all TCRbeta clonotypes obtained by the gDNA method from four donors were computed using OLGA. Drawn from immuneACCESS, this table holds only the in-frame rearrangements with V and J called that TCRdb kept. Clones are partly lost; checked studies trace under half to an unresolved V gene and leave the rest unexplained. That table is the source of V, J and clone size, and D and trimming were worked out from the DNA. This sample comprises approximately 1.5 million clones, 95% to 99% of them detected only once. The ten largest clonotypes hold around 0.45% of the sample.

About this clone: Which antigen it targets is not known. The record has no base qualities; no much larger clone is one base away.

The sequence links TRBV11-3 to TRBJ2-2; the D gene lacks a confident call. The sequencing input was naive CD4+ T cells sorted from blood. The sample's cell subset or site, from its label and the paper: CD45RA+ positively selected. The origin of this receptor is a man younger than 40 in good health. The nucleotide sequence is TGTGCCAGCAGCCCCCTTTCCGGGGAGCTGTTTTTT. Its product reads: CASSPLSGELFF.